This passage covers 9 T cell receptor beta chains from one sample sequenced in a study of cytomegalovirus exposure and HLA in healthy donors. Assay: immunoSEQ multiplex PCR; the TCRdb copy retains only in-frame clones and omits some. The repertoire consists of under 300,000 clones, with around 86% occurring once and the leading ten covering roughly 1%. Sequencing was carried out using PBMCs. The origin of the receptors is a woman between 18 and 29 years old in good health and CMV-seronegative.

In DNA, the CDR3 is TGTGCCAGCAGTGAATCGGGGGGGCGAGGGCCTCTGTTTTTT. Encoded protein: CASSESGGRGPLFF. The chain combines TRBV25-1 with TRBJ1-4; D perhaps matches TRBD1 (6 bases). With 1 base removed from V and 14 bases from J, the gap between germline ends came to 17 bases. Per the germline V gene, CDR1 is MGHDK and CDR2 is SYGVNS. This CDR3 has 14 residues. The variable domain in full, completed from reference TRBV25-1 and TRBJ1-4, reads EADIYQTPRYLVIGTGKKITLECSQTMGHDKMYWYQQDPGMELHLIHYSYGVNSTEKGDLSSESTVSRIRTEHFPLTLESARPSHTSQYLCASSESGGRGPLFFGSGTQLSVL.

The chain carries TRBV2 and TRBJ2-6; unclear D gene. Per germline, CDR1 SNHLY and CDR2 FYNNEI. The ends were cut back, 8 bases at V and 4 bases at J, with 9 bases in the middle. The CDR3 has 13 residues. DNA for the CDR3: TGTGCCAGCGCAGGATCGGGGGCCAACGTCCTGACTTTC. Translated: CASAGSGANVLTF.

The chain recombines TRBV6-6 with TRBJ2-7; TRBD1 matches at 12 bases. With 6 bases clipped from V and 4 bases from J, the junction kept 10 bases outside the gene matches. Per germline, CDR1 MNHNY and CDR2 SVGAGI (reference sequence). This CDR3 has 16 residues. The CDR3 DNA follows: TGTGCCAGCAGACGACCCCCGGGACAGGGGGCTTACGAGCAGTACTTC. This sequence encodes CASRRPPGQGAYEQYF.

V gene TRBV19 combines with J gene TRBJ1-3; TRBD1 matches at 8 bases. The V segment lost 6 bases and the J segment 0 bases; nucleotides outside the gene matches: 13. This CDR3 is built from 18 residues. Germline CDR1 LNHDA, CDR2 SQIVND (reference sequence). The CDR3, as DNA: TGTGCCAGTAGCCCCATGGACAGGGCTCGTCACTCTGGAAACACCATATATTTT. Its protein is CASSPMDRARHSGNTIYF.

The chain links TRBV7-9 to TRBJ1-6; D is perhaps TRBD1 (6 bases). CDR1 and CDR2 (germline): SEHNR, FQNEAQ (reference sequence). V lost 5 bases, J lost 9 bases, and 14 bases lay in between. The CDR3 has 14 amino acids. Here the CDR3 reads CASSPLGGASPLHF. CDR3 bases: TGTGCCAGCAGCCCTTTGGGGGGGGCTTCACCCCTCCACTTT.

This clone was seen only once. V and J are TRBV6-5 and TRBJ1-5; D ambiguous. The CDR3 totals 13 residues. The germline V and J ends were trimmed by 0 bases and 9 bases, with 9 bases remaining between them. Germline loops: CDR1 MNHEY, CDR2 SVGAGI. The CDR3 is CASSYSSLRPQHF. The CDR3 DNA sequence: TGTGCCAGCAGTTACTCGAGTCTTCGGCCCCAGCATTTT.

The chain is built from TRBV4-3 and TRBJ1-5; D is possibly TRBD1 (6 bases). Trimming stripped 7 bases from V and 7 bases from J, with 26 bases between. This CDR3 spans 17 amino acids. Germline V lookup: CDR1 LGHNA, CDR2 YSLEER. This CDR3 reads CASIKGVRERSSQPQHF. The CDR3 nucleotides read TGCGCCAGCATCAAGGGGGTGAGGGAACGCTCTTCGCAGCCCCAGCATTTT.

The V call is TRBV11-2, the J call TRBJ1-3; D is unresolved. The CDR3 is 16 residues long. Per the germline V gene, CDR1 is SGHAT and CDR2 is FQNNGV. V lost 4 bases to trimming and J lost 0 bases, with 13 bases between them. The CDR3 DNA follows: TGTGCCAGCAGCTACCCTGGGCAGGTCTCTGGAAACACCATATATTTT. Its translation: CASSYPGQVSGNTIYF.

The CDR3 sequence: CASSPFGGAGDTQYF. The CDR3 DNA sequence: TGTGCCAGCAGCCCTTTTGGAGGGGCCGGAGATACGCAGTATTTT. The chain carries TRBV9 and TRBJ2-3; maybe TRBD2 (6 bases). The CDR3 totals 15 residues. V was pared by 4 bases and J by 5 bases, with 17 bases between. Germline V gene lookup returns CDR1 SGDLS and CDR2 YYNGEE.